The 8 T cell receptor beta chains presented below share a single source sample, sequenced in a study of CD8+ T cells in alopecia areata. Reverse transcribed after extraction, RNA yielded cDNA as the sequencing template. The repertoire was sequenced with immunoSEQ multiplex PCR; TCRdb's copy has only in-frame clones and lacks some. The sample was found to contain about 300,000 clones, and every one recurs. Researchers sorted pooled cutaneous lymph node cells on the basis of CD4, CD8alpha, NKG2D, NKG2ACE and other markers. The specimen was CD4+ T cells sorted from a lymph node. Receptors originate from a C3H/HeJ mouse with alopecia areata. The strain's MHC type: H2-k.

This clone was observed a handful of times. Here the gene names and germline are mouse. The read halts 4 residues ahead of the CDR3 end, with the missing end drawn from the germline J gene. The rearrangement uses TRBV31 and TRBJ2-1; 9 nucleotides line up with TRBD1. CDR1 and CDR2 from the germline V gene are GKSSPN and SITVG. The CDR3 has 13 amino acids. The CDR3 bases that were read are TGTGCCTGGAGTCGGACAGGGGTGGCT. This translates into CAWSRTGVA. The entire CDR3 sequence reads CAWSRTGVAEQFF.

A word on this clone: Mouse gene names and germline throughout. The read terminates 4 residues before the CDR3 end, so the remaining end is supplied by the germline J gene. Distinct nucleotide sequences in the sample also encode this CDR3. The chain has TRBV5 and TRBJ2-2; TRBD2 agrees at 11 bases. Trimming took 3 bases from V and 1 from J; bases not matched to a gene: 1. CDR1 is LGHNA, CDR2 YNLKQL, per germline (reference sequence). The CDR3 length is 16 residues. The CDR3: CASSHGTGGNTGQLYF. Incomplete CDR3 DNA: TGTGCCAGCAGCCACGGGACTGGGGGAAACACCGGG.

This clone came up a few times. The germline and genes are mouse ones. From the germline J gene comes the end of the CDR3, since the read stops 4 residues before it. The chain links TRBV31 to TRBJ2-3; D may be TRBD1 (5 bases). Trimming removed 2 bases from V and 2 bases from J, with 11 bases in between. The germline gives CDR1 GKSSPN, CDR2 SITVG. There are 14 residues in the CDR3. The CDR3 bases that were read are TGTGCCTGGAGTAAGTCAGGGTTTGCAGAA. Translating it yields CAWSKSGFAE. The CDR3 reads in full as CAWSKSGFAETLYF.

Notes on this clone: All gene names here are mouse names. Other DNA sequences in this sample translate to the same CDR3. Partial CDR3 DNA: TGTGCCAGCAGGCGACAGGGCCAAGAC. Its translation: CASRRQGQD. From start to end, the CDR3 is CASRRQGQDTQYF. The chain has TRBV13-3 and TRBJ2-5, with 7 bases lining up with TRBD1. The sequenced fragment ends 4 residues before the CDR3 boundary, so the rest is inferred from the germline J gene. The CDR3 spans 13 residues. Trimming took 5 bases from V and 2 from J; bases not matched to a gene: 2. Germline V gene data show CDR1 as NNHDY and CDR2 as SYVADS.

Notes on this clone: Mouse gene names and germline throughout. From the germline J gene comes the end of the CDR3, since the read stops 4 residues before it. The genes are TRBV13-1 and TRBJ2-7; possible D gene TRBD1, 6 bases. Germline loops: CDR1 NSHNY, CDR2 SYGAGN. The CDR3 has 15 residues. Here the CDR3 reads CASSDVGVQGNEQYF. The CDR3 DNA, read in part, is TGTGCCAGCAGTGATGTAGGCGTACAGGGTAAT.

A remark on this clone: Gene names and germline refer to mouse. The same CDR3 is also encoded by other DNA sequences in this sample. The CDR3 is CASSPRTVNQDTQYF. The DNA read from the CDR3 is TGTGCCAGCAGCCCCCGGACTGTAAACCAAGAC. The V and J genes are TRBV5 and TRBJ2-5; perhaps TRBD2 as D (6 bases). The read finishes 4 residues shy of the CDR3 end, and the germline J gene is used to complete it. Trimming took 4 bases from V and 0 from J, leaving 11 bases between them. Germline V gives CDR1 LGHNA, CDR2 YNLKQL (reference sequence). The CDR3 runs 15 residues.

About this clone: Gene names and germline refer to mouse. The CDR3 end falls 4 residues outside the read, so it is completed with the germline J gene. The chain is built from TRBV5 and TRBJ1-2, with TRBD1 as a possible D gene (5 bases). The CDR3 sequence is 13 residues long. Germline CDR1 LGHNA, CDR2 YNLKQL (reference sequence). CDR3: CASSQDWGADYTF. The covered CDR3 bases are TGTGCCAGCAGCCAAGACTGGGGGGCC.

This clone has at least ten counts. The gene names here belong to mouse. Sequencing ends 4 residues short of the CDR3 end; the germline J gene provides the rest. Within the sample, other DNA sequences also encode this same CDR3. The chain couples TRBV19 to TRBJ2-2, with TRBD2 matching over 8 bases. The ends lost 0 bases at V and 0 bases at J; junction bases unmatched: 1. The CDR3 extends over 16 amino acids. Germline lookup yields CDR1 FNHDT and CDR2 SITEND (reference sequence). The CDR3 bases that were read are TGTGCCAGCAGTATAGCTGGGGGGTCAAACACCGGG. Translating gives CASSIAGGSNTG. Given in full, the CDR3 is CASSIAGGSNTGQLYF.